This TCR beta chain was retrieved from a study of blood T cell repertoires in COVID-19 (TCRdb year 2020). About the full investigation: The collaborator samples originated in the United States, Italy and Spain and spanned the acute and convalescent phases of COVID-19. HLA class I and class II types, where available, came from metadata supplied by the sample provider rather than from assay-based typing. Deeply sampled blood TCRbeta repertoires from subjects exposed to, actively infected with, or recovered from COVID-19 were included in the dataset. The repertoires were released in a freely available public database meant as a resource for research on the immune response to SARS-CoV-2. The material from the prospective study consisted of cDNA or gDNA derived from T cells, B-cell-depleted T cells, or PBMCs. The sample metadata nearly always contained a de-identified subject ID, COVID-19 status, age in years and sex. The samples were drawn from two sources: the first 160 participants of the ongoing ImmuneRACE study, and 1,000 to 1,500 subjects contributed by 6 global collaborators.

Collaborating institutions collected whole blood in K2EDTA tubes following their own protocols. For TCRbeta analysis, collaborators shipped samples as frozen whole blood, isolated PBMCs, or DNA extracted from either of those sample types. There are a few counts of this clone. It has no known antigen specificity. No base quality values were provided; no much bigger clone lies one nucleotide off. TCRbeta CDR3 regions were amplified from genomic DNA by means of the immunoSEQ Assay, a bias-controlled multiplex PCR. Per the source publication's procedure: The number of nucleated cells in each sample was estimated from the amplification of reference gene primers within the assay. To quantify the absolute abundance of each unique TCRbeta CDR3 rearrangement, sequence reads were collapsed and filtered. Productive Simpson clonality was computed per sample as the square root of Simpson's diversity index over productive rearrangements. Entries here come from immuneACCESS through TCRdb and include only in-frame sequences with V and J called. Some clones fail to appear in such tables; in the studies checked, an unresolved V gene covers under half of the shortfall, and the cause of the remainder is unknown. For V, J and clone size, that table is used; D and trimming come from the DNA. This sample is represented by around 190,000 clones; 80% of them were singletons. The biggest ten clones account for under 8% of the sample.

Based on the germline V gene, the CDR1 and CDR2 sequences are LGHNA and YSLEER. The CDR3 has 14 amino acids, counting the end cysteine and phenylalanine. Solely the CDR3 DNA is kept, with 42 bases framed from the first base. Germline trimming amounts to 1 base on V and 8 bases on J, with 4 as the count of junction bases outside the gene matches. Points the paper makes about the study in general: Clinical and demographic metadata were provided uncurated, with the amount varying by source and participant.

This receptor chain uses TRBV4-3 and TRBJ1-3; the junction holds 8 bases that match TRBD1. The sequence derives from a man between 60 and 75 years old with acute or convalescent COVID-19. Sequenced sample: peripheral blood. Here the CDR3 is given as CASSQGQQGDTIYF. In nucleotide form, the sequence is TGCGCCAGCAGCCAAGGCCAACAGGGGGACACCATATATTTT.